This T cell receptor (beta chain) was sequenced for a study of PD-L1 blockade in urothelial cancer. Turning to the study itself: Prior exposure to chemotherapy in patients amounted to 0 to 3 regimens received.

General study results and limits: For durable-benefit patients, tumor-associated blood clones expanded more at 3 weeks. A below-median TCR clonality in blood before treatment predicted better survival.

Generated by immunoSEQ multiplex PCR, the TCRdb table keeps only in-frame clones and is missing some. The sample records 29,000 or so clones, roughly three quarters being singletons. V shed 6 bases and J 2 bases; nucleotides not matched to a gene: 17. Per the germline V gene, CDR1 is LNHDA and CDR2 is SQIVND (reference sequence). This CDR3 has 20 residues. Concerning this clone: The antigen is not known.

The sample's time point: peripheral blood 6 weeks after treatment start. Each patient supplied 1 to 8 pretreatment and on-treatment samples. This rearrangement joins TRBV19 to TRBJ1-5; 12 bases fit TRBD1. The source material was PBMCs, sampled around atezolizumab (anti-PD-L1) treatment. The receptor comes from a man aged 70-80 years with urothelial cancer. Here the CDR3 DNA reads TGTGCCAGTAGCCCTCCCCCCGGGACAGGGGGCGCGGGGGGCAATCAGCCCCAGCATTTT. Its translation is CASSPPPGTGGAGGNQPQHF.